This paragraph covers one T cell receptor (beta chain) sequence. This CDR3 is also generated by other DNA sequences in the sample. This entry is derived from a study of shared clonotypes between healthy human individuals. This CDR3 has 15 amino acids. Per the germline V gene, CDR1 is MGHRA and CDR2 is YSYEKL. The J segment lost 4 bases and the V segment lost 4 bases, leaving 3 bases of the junction unmatched. CD45RO-negative cells were positively selected for CCR7, leaving out terminally differentiated effector memory CD45RA+ cells. TCRdb keeps only in-frame clones here, not all; method: immunoSEQ multiplex PCR. The table has hundreds of thousands of clones, around 93% seen once.

The chain couples TRBV4-1 to TRBJ2-1; the match to TRBD2 covers 11 bases. The sample consisted of naive CD8+ T cells sorted from blood. The sequence came from a young man in good health. This CDR3 reads CASSPGTSGYNEQFF. CDR3 sequence (DNA): TGCGCCAGCAGCCCCGGGACTAGCGGATACAATGAGCAGTTCTTC.